The 15 T cell receptor beta chains in this list originate from one sample, sequenced in a study of siplizumab effects on memory and regulatory T cells. Generated by immunoSEQ multiplex PCR, the TCRdb table keeps only in-frame clones and is missing some. Of 55,000 to 65,000 clones detected, about 98% appear once; the ten largest clones hold roughly 0.99%. The sample comprised naive CD8+ T cells sorted from blood. These receptors were taken from a human donor in good health.

V usage is TRBV11-3 and J usage is TRBJ2-1; tentative D call: TRBD1 (7 bases). CDR3 size: 15 residues. V lost 5 bases and J 3 bases, leaving 14 bases between the germline ends. The germline V gene has CDR1 SGHNT and CDR2 YENEEA. In nucleotides, the CDR3 is TGTGCCAGCAGCCAGGGGGGAGTTGACTACAATGAGCAGTTCTTC. This codes for CASSQGGVDYNEQFF.

This clone occurred once. The junction shows a germline mismatch at one end, possibly a read error. The chain links TRBV7-9 to TRBJ2-7; possibly TRBD2 for D (6 bases). From germline, CDR1 is SEHNR and CDR2 FQNEAQ (reference sequence). This CDR3 has 13 amino acids. The CDR3 sequence: CASSPGLSYEQYF. In DNA form, the CDR3 reads TGCGCCAGCAGCCCGGGACTTTCCTACGAGCAGTACTTC.

J is TRBJ1-1 and V is TRBV19; the D is unclear. Trimming took 7 bases from V and 8 from J, leaving 11 bases between them. In germline, CDR1 is LNHDA, CDR2 SQIVND (reference sequence). This CDR3 has 11 amino acids. The chain's CDR3 is CASTSLEEAFF. The CDR3 DNA sequence: TGTGCCAGTACTTCCCTTGAAGAAGCTTTCTTT.

The chain recombines TRBV6-5 with TRBJ2-2, with D unclear. The germline V and J ends were trimmed by 2 bases and 0 bases, with 10 bases remaining between them. The CDR3 has 16 residues. The germline CDR1 and CDR2 sequences are MNHEY and SVGAGI. The CDR3 coding sequence is TGTGCCAGCAGTTACAGGATCACCGCGAACACCGGGGAGCTGTTTTTT. Translation gives CASSYRITANTGELFF.

The chain combines TRBV19 with TRBJ1-3; possibly TRBD1 for D (5 bases). The germline V gene encodes CDR1 LNHDA and CDR2 SQIVND (reference sequence). This CDR3 spans 16 amino acids. The V end was cut by 10 bases, the J end by 1 base, with 20 bases between. The CDR3 DNA reads as TGTGCCACACTATCCCTAAGGGGAGAATCTGGAAACACCATATATTTT. This encodes CATLSLRGESGNTIYF.

This chain uses TRBV7-9 with TRBJ1-5; weak D call: TRBD1 (5 bases). The V end was cut by 1 base, the J end by 1 base, with 11 bases between. Germline-derived CDR1 and CDR2 are SEHNR and FQNEAQ (reference sequence). CDR3 size: 16 residues. Here the CDR3 DNA reads TGTGCCAGCAGCTTAGTTGGGGACCCCAGCAATCAGCCCCAGCATTTT. This codes for CASSLVGDPSNQPQHF.

This chain's CDR3 is CSANYGYTF. The CDR3 DNA follows: TGCAGTGCTAACTATGGCTACACCTTC. This chain links TRBV20-1 with TRBJ1-2; D unresolved. V shed 4 bases and J shed 3 bases, with 0 bases lying between them. There are 9 residues in the CDR3. Germline V gene data show CDR1 as DFQATT and CDR2 as SNEGSKA (reference sequence).

The genes are TRBV4-2 and TRBJ1-1; D is unresolved. CDR1 and CDR2 from the germline V gene are LGHNA and YNFKEQ. The V gene lost 1 base and the J gene lost 5 bases, with 20 bases spanning the gap. The CDR3 covers 17 residues. CDR3 amino acids: CASSQGLMGTMLTEAFF. CDR3 DNA sequence: TGTGCCAGCAGCCAAGGTCTCATGGGCACTATGCTTACTGAAGCTTTCTTT.

V gene TRBV4-3 combines with J gene TRBJ1-4; 8 bases fit TRBD1. Germline V lookup: CDR1 LGHNA, CDR2 YSLEER. Trimming cost V 1 base and J 7 bases; bases outside gene matches: 5. The CDR3 extends over 15 amino acids. CDR3 bases: TGCGCCAGCAGCCAAGGGACAGGGAAGGGTGAAAAACTGTTTTTT. Protein: CASSQGTGKGEKLFF.

The rearrangement uses TRBV9 and TRBJ2-5; 9 bases match TRBD2. CDR3 length: 16 residues. The germline V gene encodes CDR1 SGDLS and CDR2 YYNGEE. With V trimmed by 0 bases and J by 4 bases, 7 bases remained unmatched. CDR3 loop: CASSVVPSGMGETQYF. In DNA form, the CDR3 reads TGTGCCAGCAGCGTAGTTCCTAGCGGGATGGGAGAGACCCAGTACTTC.

The V gene is TRBV7-9, the J gene TRBJ2-2; the match to TRBD2 covers 11 bases. Per the germline V gene, CDR1 is SEHNR and CDR2 is FQNEAQ (reference sequence). With V trimmed by 5 bases and J by 5 bases, 7 bases remained unmatched. There are 16 residues in the CDR3. Written as DNA, the CDR3 is TGTGCCAGCAGCCAAACTAGCGGGAGAGTAACCGGGGAGCTGTTTTTT. Its translation: CASSQTSGRVTGELFF.

The rearrangement joins TRBV7-8 to TRBJ2-3; D gene unclear. The CDR3 loop spans 13 amino acids. The V gene lost 3 bases and the J gene lost 0 bases, with 4 bases spanning the gap. Germline V CDR1 and CDR2: SGHVS, FQNEAQ. CDR3 coding DNA: TGTGCCAGCAGCTTCGACAGCACAGATACGCAGTATTTT. It encodes CASSFDSTDTQYF.

CDR3 loop: CASSLSTDTQYF. DNA for the CDR3: TGCGCCAGCAGTCTTAGCACAGATACGCAGTATTTT. The V and J genes are TRBV5-1 and TRBJ2-3; D not resolved. CDR3 length equals 12 residues. Germline CDR1 reads SGHRS; CDR2 reads YFSETQ. V was trimmed by 5 bases and J by 0 bases, leaving 4 bases between them.

The chain is built from TRBV5-6 and TRBJ2-1, with D unresolved. Germline V CDR1 and CDR2: SGHDT, YYEEEE. V was shortened by 2 bases and J by 6 bases, with 3 bases between the two germline ends. The CDR3 sequence is 11 residues long. The CDR3 DNA sequence: TGTGCCAGCAGCTTAGGCAATGAGCAGTTCTTC. Its translation is CASSLGNEQFF.

CDR3 in amino acids: CSVEGKKGPETQYF. The CDR3 DNA reads TGCAGCGTTGAAGGGAAGAAGGGTCCAGAGACCCAGTACTTC. J is TRBJ2-5 and V is TRBV29-1; D is ambiguous. V lost 1 base, J lost 4 bases, and 13 bases lay in between. CDR1 SQVTM and CDR2 ANQGSEA come from the germline V gene. This CDR3 contains 14 residues.